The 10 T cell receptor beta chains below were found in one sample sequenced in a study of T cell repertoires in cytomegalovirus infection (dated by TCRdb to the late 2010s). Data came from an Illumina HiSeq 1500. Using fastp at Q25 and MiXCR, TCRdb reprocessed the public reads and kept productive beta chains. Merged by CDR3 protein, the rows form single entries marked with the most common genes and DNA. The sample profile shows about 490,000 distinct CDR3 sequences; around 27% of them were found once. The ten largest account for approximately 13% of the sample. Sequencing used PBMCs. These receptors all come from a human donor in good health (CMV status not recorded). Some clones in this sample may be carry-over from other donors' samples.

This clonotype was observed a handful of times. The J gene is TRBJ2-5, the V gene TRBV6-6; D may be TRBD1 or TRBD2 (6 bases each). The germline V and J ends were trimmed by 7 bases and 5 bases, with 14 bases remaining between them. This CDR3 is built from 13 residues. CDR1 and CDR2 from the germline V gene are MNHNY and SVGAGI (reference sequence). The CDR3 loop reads CASTSRGAETQYF. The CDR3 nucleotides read TGTGCCAGCACTTCAAGGGGGGCGGAGACCCAGTACTTC.

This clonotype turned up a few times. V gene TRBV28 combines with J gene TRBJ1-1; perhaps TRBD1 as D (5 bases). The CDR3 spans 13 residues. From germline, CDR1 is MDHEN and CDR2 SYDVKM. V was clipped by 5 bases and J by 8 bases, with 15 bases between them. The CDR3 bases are TGTGCCAGCAGTCTCCCTCGTGGGACGGAAGCTTTCTTT. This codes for CASSLPRGTEAFF.

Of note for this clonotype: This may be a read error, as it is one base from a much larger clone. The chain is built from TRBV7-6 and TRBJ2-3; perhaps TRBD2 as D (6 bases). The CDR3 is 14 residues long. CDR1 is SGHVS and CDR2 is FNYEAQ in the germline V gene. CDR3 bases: TGTGCCAGCAGCCCCGCCGGGGGAGCAGATACGGAGTATTTT. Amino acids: CASSPAGGADTEYF.

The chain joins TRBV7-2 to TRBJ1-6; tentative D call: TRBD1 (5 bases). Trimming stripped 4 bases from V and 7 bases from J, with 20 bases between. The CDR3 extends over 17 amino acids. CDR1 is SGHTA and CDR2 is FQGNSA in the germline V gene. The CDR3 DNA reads TGTGCCAGCAGCTCACCCGGCGGGGGAGCGCGGAATTCACCCCTCCACTTT. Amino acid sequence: CASSSPGGGARNSPLHF.

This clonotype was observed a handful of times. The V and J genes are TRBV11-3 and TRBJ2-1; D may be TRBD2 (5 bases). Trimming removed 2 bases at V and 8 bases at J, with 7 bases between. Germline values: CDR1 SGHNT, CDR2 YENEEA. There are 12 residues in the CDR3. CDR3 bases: TGTGCCAGCAGCTTAATGGAGGATGAGCAGTTCTTC. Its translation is CASSLMEDEQFF.

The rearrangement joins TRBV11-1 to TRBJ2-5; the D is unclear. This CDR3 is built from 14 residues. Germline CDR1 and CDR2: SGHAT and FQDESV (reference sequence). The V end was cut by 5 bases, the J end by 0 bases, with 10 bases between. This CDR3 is CASSPRMNQETQYF. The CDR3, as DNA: TGTGCCAGCAGCCCCCGGATGAACCAAGAGACCCAGTACTTC.

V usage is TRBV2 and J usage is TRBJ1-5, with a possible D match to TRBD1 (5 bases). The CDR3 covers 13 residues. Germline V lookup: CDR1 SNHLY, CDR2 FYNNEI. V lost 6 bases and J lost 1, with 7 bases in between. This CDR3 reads CASREGSNQPQHF. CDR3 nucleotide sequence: TGTGCCAGCAGGGAGGGGAGCAATCAGCCCCAGCATTTT.

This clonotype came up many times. The CDR3: CASSPFSGRAHEQYF. DNA for the CDR3: TGTGCCAGCAGCCCCTTTAGCGGGAGGGCCCACGAGCAGTACTTC. The chain has TRBV7-8 and TRBJ2-7; 11 bases line up with TRBD2. The V segment lost 5 bases and the J segment 5 bases; nucleotides outside the gene matches: 8. CDR1 and CDR2 (germline): SGHVS, FQNEAQ. The CDR3 contains 15 residues.

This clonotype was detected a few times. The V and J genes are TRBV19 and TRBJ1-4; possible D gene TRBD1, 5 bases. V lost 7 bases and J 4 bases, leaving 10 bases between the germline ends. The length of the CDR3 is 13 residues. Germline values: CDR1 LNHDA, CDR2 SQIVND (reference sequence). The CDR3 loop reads CASIGGNNEKLFF. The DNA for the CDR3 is TGTGCCAGTATCGGGGGGAATAATGAAAAACTGTTTTTT.

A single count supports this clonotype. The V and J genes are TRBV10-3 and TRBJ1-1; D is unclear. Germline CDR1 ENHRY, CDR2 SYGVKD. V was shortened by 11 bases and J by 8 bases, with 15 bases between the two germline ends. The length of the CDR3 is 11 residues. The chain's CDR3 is CAVGRRLEAFF. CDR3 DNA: TGTGCCGTCGGTAGGAGGCTAGAAGCTTTCTTT.